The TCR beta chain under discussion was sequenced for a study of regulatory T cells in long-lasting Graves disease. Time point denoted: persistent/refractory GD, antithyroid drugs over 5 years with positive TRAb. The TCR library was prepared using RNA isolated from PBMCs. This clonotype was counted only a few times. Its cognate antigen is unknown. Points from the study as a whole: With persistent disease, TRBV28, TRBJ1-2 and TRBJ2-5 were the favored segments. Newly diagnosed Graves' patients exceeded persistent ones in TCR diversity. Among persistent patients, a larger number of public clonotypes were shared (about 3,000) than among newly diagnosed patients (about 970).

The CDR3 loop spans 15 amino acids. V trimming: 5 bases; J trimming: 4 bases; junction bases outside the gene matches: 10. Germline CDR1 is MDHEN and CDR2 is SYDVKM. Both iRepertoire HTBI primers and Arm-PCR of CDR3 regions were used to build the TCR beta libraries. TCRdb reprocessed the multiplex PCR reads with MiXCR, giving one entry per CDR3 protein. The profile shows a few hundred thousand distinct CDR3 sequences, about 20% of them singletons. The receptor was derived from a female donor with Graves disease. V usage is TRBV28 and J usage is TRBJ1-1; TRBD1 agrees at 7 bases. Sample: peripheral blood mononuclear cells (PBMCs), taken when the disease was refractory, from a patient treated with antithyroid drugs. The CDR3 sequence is CASSLSDRVGTEAFF. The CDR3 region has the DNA TGTGCCAGCAGTCTCTCCGACAGGGTGGGCACTGAAGCTTTCTTT.